This entry features one T cell receptor beta chain sequence. The specificity of this receptor is unknown. No much larger clonotype is one base removed from it; base qualities were not supplied. The immunoSEQ Assay, a bias-controlled multiplex PCR, was used to amplify TCRbeta CDR3 regions from genomic DNA. The authors' analysis ran thus. The number of nucleated cells in each sample was estimated by amplification of reference gene primers within the assay. To quantify the absolute abundance of each unique TCRbeta CDR3 rearrangement, sequence reads were collapsed and filtered. For each sample, productive Simpson clonality was calculated as the square root of Simpson's diversity index over productive rearrangements. TCRdb re-hosts the immuneACCESS table, in-frame sequences only. Its copies lack some clones; in the studies checked, an unresolved V gene accounts for under half of them, and the cause for the rest is not known. The V and J calls and clone size are taken from that table; D and trimming were inferred from the DNA. The sample table contains approximately 270,000 clones; only one count was recorded for approximately 85% of them. The ten top clones hold 0.87% of the sample.

In Seattle, one collaborating source enrolled patients while the infection was active and tracked those patients longitudinally over the course of disease. The collaborating institutions used their own protocols to collect whole blood in K2EDTA tubes. For TCRbeta analysis, collaborators shipped samples as frozen whole blood, isolated PBMCs, or DNA extracted from either of those sample types. This sample was included in a study of blood T cell repertoires in COVID-19 (dated by TCRdb to the early 2020s). With respect to the entire study: The collaborator samples originated in the United States, Italy and Spain and spanned the acute and convalescent phases of COVID-19. The material from the prospective study consisted of cDNA or gDNA derived from T cells, B-cell-depleted T cells, or PBMCs. Nearly every sample came with metadata listing a de-identified subject ID, COVID-19 status, age in years and sex. The samples were drawn from the first 160 participants of the ongoing ImmuneRACE study and from 1,254 subjects provided by 6 global collaborators. The repertoires were released in a freely available public database intended as a resource for research on the immune response to SARS-CoV-2. The dataset comprised deeply sampled blood TCRbeta repertoires from subjects exposed to, actively infected with, or recovered from COVID-19. Where available, HLA class I and class II types were taken from metadata supplied by the sample provider and were not determined by assay-based typing. Points the paper makes about the study in general: The amount of clinical and demographic metadata varied by source and participant and was provided uncurated.

The junction shows trimming of 2 bases on V and 4 bases on J, plus 14 bases between the germline ends. The CDR3 runs 15 amino acids, cysteine and phenylalanine included. Of the read, only the CDR3 DNA is kept; its 45 bases are in frame from base 1. Per the germline V gene, MNHEY is the CDR1 and SVGAGI is the CDR2. The TCR originated in a human donor with COVID-19, enrolled during active disease. The donor label of this sample is uncertain. The sequence joins TRBV6-5 to TRBJ1-2; there is no confident call for the D gene. The sample consisted of peripheral blood. The encoded CDR3 is CASSYQQANLYGYTF. The sequenced DNA is TGTGCCAGCAGTTACCAGCAGGCGAACCTCTATGGCTACACCTTC.